This T cell receptor (beta chain) originates from a study of human T cells and chemical hapten exposure. Overall study context: Patients were given diphenylcyclopropenone on the scalp weekly across the roughly 24-week study. General observations from the study: In comparison with controls, expanded TCRs gave rise to a significantly larger number of large CDR3 similarity clusters. There was alopecia in the donors, so their immune response may differ from that of healthy people.

Library preparation tagged each individual cDNA molecule with a unique molecular identifier. TCRdb independently ran MiXCR on the RACE reads; one entry per CDR3 protein. The sample has 40,000 or so distinct CDR3 sequences; over 9.5% are singletons. There are 11 residues in the CDR3. The germline gives CDR1 SQVTM, CDR2 ANQGSEA. V gave up 6 bases and J gave up 11 bases, with 16 bases separating them. Documented time point: patch test 3, about 24 weeks after DPC sensitization. The treatment is: therapeutic diphenylcyclopropenone sensitization with weekly scalp DPC. RNA extraction used unfractionated whole blood as the source of total RNA. About this clonotype: The antigen remains undetermined.

This receptor was identified in a woman aged 40-49 years with alopecia areata. Some clones in this sample may be carry-over from other donors' samples. V and J are TRBV29-1 and TRBJ1-1; unclear D gene. Specimen: whole blood, collected in connection with sensitization to the hapten diphenylcyclopropenone (DPC). The CDR3: CSVLNGLVAFF. In DNA form, the CDR3 reads TGCAGCGTCCTCAATGGACTAGTTGCTTTCTTT. Variable domain in full (rest from reference TRBV29-1 and TRBJ1-1): SAVISQKPSRDICQRGTSLTIQCQVDSQVTMMFWYRQQPGQSLTLIATANQGSEATYESGFVIDKFPISRPNLTFSTLTVSNMSPEDSSIYLCSVLNGLVAFFGQGTRLTVV.